Sequencing of this T cell receptor (beta chain) was carried out in a study of T cell repertoires in ileal Crohn's disease. Whole-study context: At surgery, 30% to 40% of patients smoked, with median disease duration 7.9 years. From the surgical specimen's inflamed ileum, biopsies were taken as M0.

The table came from immunoSEQ multiplex PCR; TCRdb's copy has only in-frame clones and leaves some out. The sample comprises some 16,000 clones, 80% to 95% of which are singletons, and about 7.1% rests with the top ten. The time point denotes: inflamed ileum from the surgical specimen. Study observations and caveats: Endoscopic recurrence occurred in every patient whose clonality exceeded 26.8%.

This CDR3 is built from 16 residues. V was clipped by 4 bases and J by 4 bases; unmatched bases: 11. Worth noting for this clone: Antigen: not known.

This clonotype was sampled from an adult with Crohn's disease. The sequencing sample was made of ileal tissue. The gene calls are TRBV23-1 and TRBJ2-5; TRBD2 agrees at 8 bases. TRBV23-1 is designated an ORF whose function remains uncertain. The CDR3 region is CASSLLTGLVGETQYF. The DNA of the CDR3 is TGCGCCAGCAGTCTTCTGACGGGACTAGTAGGAGAGACCCAGTACTTC.